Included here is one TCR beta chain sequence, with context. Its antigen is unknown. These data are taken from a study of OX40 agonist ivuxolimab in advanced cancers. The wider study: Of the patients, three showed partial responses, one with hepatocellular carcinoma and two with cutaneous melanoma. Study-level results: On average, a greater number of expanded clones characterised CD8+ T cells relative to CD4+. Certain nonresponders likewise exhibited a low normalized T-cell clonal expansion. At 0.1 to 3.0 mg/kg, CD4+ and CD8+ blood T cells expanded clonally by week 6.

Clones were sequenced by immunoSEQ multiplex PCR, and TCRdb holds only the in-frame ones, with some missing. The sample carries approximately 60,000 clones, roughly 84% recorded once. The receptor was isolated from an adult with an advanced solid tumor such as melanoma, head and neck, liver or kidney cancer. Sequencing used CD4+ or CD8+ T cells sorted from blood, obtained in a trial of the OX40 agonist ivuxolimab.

CDR3 in DNA: TGTGCCAGTAGTGTAGGCTTAGCGGGGGTAAATGAGCAGTTCTTC. Encoded protein: CASSVGLAGVNEQFF. The chain couples TRBV19 to TRBJ2-1, with TRBD2 matching over 9 bases. Unmatched junction bases numbered 9, after V lost 5 bases and J lost 7 bases. The CDR3 is 15 amino acids. Looked up from germline, CDR1 is LNHDA and CDR2 is SQIVND (reference sequence).